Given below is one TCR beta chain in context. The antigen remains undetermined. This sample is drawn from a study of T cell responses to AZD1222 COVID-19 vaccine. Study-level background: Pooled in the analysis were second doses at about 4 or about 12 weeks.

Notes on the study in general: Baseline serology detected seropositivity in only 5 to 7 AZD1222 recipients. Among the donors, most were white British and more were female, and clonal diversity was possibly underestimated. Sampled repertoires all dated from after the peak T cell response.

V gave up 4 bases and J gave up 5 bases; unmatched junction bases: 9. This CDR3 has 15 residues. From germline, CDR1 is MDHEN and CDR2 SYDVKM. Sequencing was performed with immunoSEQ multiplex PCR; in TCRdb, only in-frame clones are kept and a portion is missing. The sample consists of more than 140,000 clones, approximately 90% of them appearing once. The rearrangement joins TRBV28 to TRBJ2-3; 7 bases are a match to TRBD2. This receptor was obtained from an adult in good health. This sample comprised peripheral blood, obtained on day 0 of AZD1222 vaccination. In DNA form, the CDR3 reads TGTGCCAGCAGTTCCCCGGGAGGAGGAGGAGATACGCAGTATTTT. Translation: CASSSPGGGGDTQYF.